Presented here are 32 T cell receptor beta chains from one specimen sequenced in a study of blood T cell repertoires in COVID-19. TCRdb's copy holds only in-frame clones and misses some; the assay was immunoSEQ multiplex PCR. The data show under 60,000 clones, with more than 70% seen just once and around 30% held by the top ten. The sequenced sample was peripheral blood. The receptors originated from a woman aged 80 or over with acute or convalescent COVID-19.

The V call is TRBV6-5, the J call TRBJ1-2; 7 bases map to TRBD1. The CDR3 spans 16 residues. The germline gives CDR1 MNHEY, CDR2 SVGAGI. V lost 0 bases, J lost 8 bases, and 12 bases stayed unmatched. This CDR3 is CASSYSPGGGEGGYTF. CDR3 nucleotides: TGTGCCAGCAGTTACTCGCCAGGAGGGGGCGAGGGGGGCTACACCTTC.

The chain joins TRBV7-9 to TRBJ1-2, with a tentative D call TRBD1 (6 bases). The germline V and J ends were trimmed by 3 bases and 6 bases, with 11 bases remaining between them. CDR3 length: 13 amino acids. Germline V lookup: CDR1 SEHNR, CDR2 FQNEAQ (reference sequence). DNA for the CDR3: TGTGCCAGCAGCTTGAGGACAGATAATGGCTACACCTTC. This encodes CASSLRTDNGYTF.

The chain has TRBV6-1 and TRBJ2-5, with 7 bases matching TRBD2. This CDR3 spans 16 amino acids. Per germline, CDR1 MNHNS and CDR2 SASEGT. The junction had 10 bases not matched to a gene; V was cut back by 2 bases and J by 4 bases. The CDR3 loop reads CASSEPISGPGETQYF. Here the CDR3 DNA reads TGTGCCAGCAGTGAACCCATTAGCGGGCCAGGAGAGACCCAGTACTTC.

This sequence joins TRBV13 and TRBJ1-6; 8 bases agree with TRBD1. The CDR3 consists of 17 residues. The germline gives CDR1 PRHDT, CDR2 FYEKMQ (reference sequence). Germline trimming cut 0 bases from V and 3 bases from J; bases unmatched to any gene: 4. The CDR3 DNA reads TGTGCCAGCAGCTTAGGTTTTACAGGGGGCTATAATTCACCCCTCCACTTT. Amino acids: CASSLGFTGGYNSPLHF. Variable domain in full (rest from reference TRBV13 and TRBJ1-6): AAGVIQSPRHLIKEKRETATLKCYPIPRHDTVYWYQQGPGQDPQFLISFYEKMQSDKGSIPDRFSAQQFSDYHSELNMSSLELGDSALYFCASSLGFTGGYNSPLHFGNGTRLTVT.

V is TRBV6-6 and J is TRBJ1-6; 9 nucleotides line up with TRBD1. CDR1 and CDR2 from the germline V gene are MNHNY and SVGAGI (reference sequence). The length of the CDR3 is 14 residues. Trimming took 4 bases from V and 13 from J; bases not matched to a gene: 8. Written as DNA, the CDR3 is TGTGCCAGCAGTTCGGGACAGGGTATAAGTCCCCTCCACTTT. This translates into CASSSGQGISPLHF.

The chain employs TRBV18 and TRBJ1-5, with TRBD1 matching 8 bases. With V trimmed by 4 bases and J by 6 bases, 8 bases remained unmatched. The V gene's germline CDR1 is KGHSH and CDR2 LQKENI. CDR3 length equals 15 residues. The CDR3 sequence: CASSRLSGGGQPQHF. The DNA for the CDR3 is TGTGCCAGCTCACGCCTTTCAGGGGGCGGTCAGCCCCAGCATTTT.

V is TRBV3-1 (or the pseudogene TRBV3-2) and J is TRBJ1-1, with D possibly TRBD1 on 5 matching bases. Germline V gene data show CDR1 as LGHDT and CDR2 as YNNKEL (reference sequence). The CDR3 runs 14 residues. The V and J ends lost 6 bases and 0 bases respectively, with 11 bases between them. The CDR3 region is CASSPPGLNTEAFF. CDR3 DNA sequence: TGTGCCAGCAGTCCCCCAGGGTTGAACACTGAAGCTTTCTTT.

The V gene is TRBV6-5, the J gene TRBJ2-5, with D possibly matching TRBD1 (6 bases). CDR3 length equals 15 residues. With 0 bases removed from V and 2 bases from J, the gap between germline ends came to 10 bases. The germline gives CDR1 MNHEY, CDR2 SVGAGI. The CDR3 bases are TGTGCCAGCAGTTACTCCCCAGGACAGCAAGAGACCCAGTACTTC. Protein sequence: CASSYSPGQQETQYF.

The rearrangement uses TRBV6-5 and TRBJ2-5; a possible D gene is TRBD1 (5 bases). Germline V gene sequence: CDR1 MNHEY, CDR2 SVGAGI. V was shortened by 0 bases and J by 0 bases, with 5 bases between the two germline ends. This CDR3 is built from 14 residues. CDR3 nucleotide sequence: TGTGCCAGCAGTTACTCGGACAACCAAGAGACCCAGTACTTC. Protein: CASSYSDNQETQYF.

The chain recombines TRBV4-2 with TRBJ2-1; 11 positions match TRBD2. Germline assignment: CDR1 LGHNA and CDR2 YNFKEQ. CDR3 length: 22 amino acids. With 0 bases clipped from V and 0 bases from J, the junction kept 16 bases outside the gene matches. CDR3 loop: CASSQESSGVAGGASSYNEQFF. The CDR3 nucleotides are TGTGCCAGCAGCCAAGAGTCATCTGGAGTAGCGGGGGGGGCTAGCTCCTACAATGAGCAGTTCTTC.

The chain joins TRBV6-5 to TRBJ2-7; a weak D match, TRBD1 (6 bases). From germline, CDR1 is MNHEY and CDR2 SVGAGI. The CDR3 consists of 14 residues. Deletions cut 6 bases from V and 0 bases from J, with 12 bases between. The CDR3 spells CASSDRSGSYEQYV. The CDR3 bases are TGTGCCAGCAGCGACAGGTCGGGCTCCTACGAGCAGTACGTC.

The CDR3 DNA reads TGCGCCAGCAGCGCACAGGACAGGCTGCCAGGAGCTTTCTTT. Amino acids: CASSAQDRLPGAFF. The V and J genes are TRBV5-1 and TRBJ1-1, with TRBD1 matching over 7 bases. The J segment lost 10 bases and the V segment lost 4 bases, leaving 13 bases of the junction unmatched. CDR1 and CDR2 from the germline V gene are SGHRS and YFSETQ. The CDR3 is made up of 14 amino acids. The entire variable domain, with the rest obtained from reference TRBV5-1 and TRBJ1-1, is as follows: KAGVTQTPRYLIKTRGQQVTLSCSPISGHRSVSWYQQTPGQGLQFLFEYFSETQRNKGNFPGRFSGRQFSNSRSEMNVSTLELGDSALYLCASSAQDRLPGAFFGQGTRLTVV.

This clone was seen once. The V and J genes are TRBV5-1 and TRBJ2-4; the D is unclear. V dropped 2 bases and J dropped 0 bases, with 15 bases sitting between them. The CDR3 length is 17 residues. Looked up from germline, CDR1 is SGHRS and CDR2 is YFSETQ. The CDR3 is CASSLPTVALAKNIQYF. The CDR3 DNA is TGCGCCAGCAGCTTACCCACAGTCGCCCTAGCCAAAAACATTCAGTACTTC.

On this clone itself: Germline and junction disagree at one end, which may indicate a read error. The chain employs TRBV7-9 and TRBJ1-3, with no clear D. The CDR3 contains 10 residues. Per the germline V gene, CDR1 is SEHNR and CDR2 is FQNEAQ (reference sequence). The CDR3 region has the DNA TGTGCCAGCAGCTTAGGACAATTAGATTTT. Protein: CASSLGQLDF.

The V call is TRBV7-8, the J call TRBJ2-7; no reliable D call. Germline CDR1 is SGHVS and CDR2 is FQNEAQ. Trimming left V 1 base short and J 3 bases short, with 7 bases between. The CDR3 length is 13 residues. The CDR3 reads CASSLGQVYEQYV. For the CDR3, the DNA is TGTGCCAGCAGCTTAGGGCAAGTCTACGAGCAGTACGTC.

The V gene is TRBV5-1, the J gene TRBJ1-1; no clear D. The V end was cut by 0 bases, the J end by 2 bases, with 5 bases between. From germline, CDR1 is SGHRS and CDR2 YFSETQ. The CDR3 is 13 residues long. CDR3 bases: TGCGCCAGCAGCTTGGCAGGAAACACTGAAGCTTTCTTT. Amino acids: CASSLAGNTEAFF. The complete variable domain, with remaining parts taken from reference TRBV5-1 and TRBJ1-1, reads KAGVTQTPRYLIKTRGQQVTLSCSPISGHRSVSWYQQTPGQGLQFLFEYFSETQRNKGNFPGRFSGRQFSNSRSEMNVSTLELGDSALYLCASSLAGNTEAFFGQGTRLTVV.

The V and J genes are TRBV7-2 and TRBJ1-4; TRBD1 aligns across 10 bases. With 3 bases clipped from V and 6 bases from J, the junction kept 4 bases outside the gene matches. The CDR3 sequence is 15 residues long. CDR1 and CDR2 from the germline V gene are SGHTA and FQGNSA. CDR3 in amino acids: CASSLTGGVYEKLFF. CDR3 nucleotide sequence: TGTGCCAGCAGCTTGACAGGGGGCGTTTATGAAAAACTGTTTTTT.

The gene calls are TRBV6-5 and TRBJ2-3; 8 positions agree with TRBD2. CDR1 is MNHEY and CDR2 is SVGAGI in the germline V gene. Trimming took 2 bases from V and 3 from J; bases not matched to a gene: 7. This CDR3 comprises 16 residues. As DNA, the CDR3 is TGTGCCAGCAGTTACCGCGGGACTAGGGGTACAGATACGCAGTATTTT. Protein sequence: CASSYRGTRGTDTQYF.

The table lists this clone with a few counts. CDR3 DNA: TGTGCCAGCAGTGAAGGCCGTCGGGAGGGGGAGACCCAGTACTTC. Its translation: CASSEGRREGETQYF. This chain links TRBV2 with TRBJ2-5; 8 positions match TRBD2. The CDR3 extends over 15 amino acids. Trimming took 1 base from V and 5 from J; bases not matched to a gene: 6. Germline CDR1 reads SNHLY; CDR2 reads FYNNEI.

V is TRBV24-1 and J is TRBJ1-1, with D perhaps TRBD1 (6 bases). Germline CDR1 KGHDR, CDR2 SFDVKD. The CDR3 covers 13 residues. V lost 4 bases, J lost 5 bases, and 10 bases lay in between. This chain's CDR3 is CATSERGNTEAFF. CDR3 coding DNA: TGTGCCACCAGTGAGAGGGGGAATACTGAAGCTTTCTTT.

The chain combines TRBV11-2 with TRBJ2-5, with unresolved D. CDR3 length equals 15 residues. The germline V gene encodes CDR1 SGHAT and CDR2 FQNNGV. The V end lost 0 bases, the J end lost 5 bases, and 13 bases lay between the germline ends. The chain's CDR3 is CASSLDPRLRETQYF. In nucleotides, the CDR3 is TGTGCCAGCAGCTTAGATCCTAGGCTCCGGGAGACCCAGTACTTC.

This chain links TRBV6-1 with TRBJ2-7, with 7 positions matching TRBD1. The CDR3 totals 13 residues. J lost 4 bases, V lost 3 bases, and 3 bases had no gene match. In germline, CDR1 is MNHNS, CDR2 SASEGT. CDR3 region: CASSETGTYEQYV. The CDR3, as DNA: TGTGCCAGCAGTGAGACAGGGACATACGAGCAGTACGTC.

This sequence joins TRBV7-8 and TRBJ1-5; unclear D gene. The ends were cut back, 5 bases at V and 0 bases at J, with 14 bases in the middle. CDR3 length: 16 amino acids. CDR1 and CDR2 (germline): SGHVS, FQNEAQ. The CDR3 DNA is TGTGCCAGCAGCCAAGGAAGGAGGTATAGCAATCAGCCCCAGCATTTT. Its translation is CASSQGRRYSNQPQHF.

The chain links TRBV10-2 to TRBJ1-2, with 7 bases matching TRBD1. V was pared by 3 bases and J by 7 bases, with 5 bases of the junction left unmatched. Germline CDR1 reads WSHSY; CDR2 reads SAAADI. The CDR3 consists of 13 residues. As DNA, the CDR3 is TGCGCCAGCAGTGATAGAGGGGGCTCTGGCTACACCTTC. Translating it yields CASSDRGGSGYTF.

The chain links TRBV10-2 to TRBJ1-1; D might be TRBD1 (6 bases). CDR1 and CDR2 (germline): WSHSY, SAAADI. Deletions cut 2 bases from V and 4 bases from J, with 11 bases between. The CDR3 covers 14 residues. In nucleotides, the CDR3 is TGCGCCAGCAGTGAGCAGGGGTTGGGCACTGAAGCTTTCTTT. Its protein product is CASSEQGLGTEAFF.

This chain uses TRBV5-1 with TRBJ2-3; 8 bases are shared with TRBD1. This CDR3 has 14 amino acids. V lost 2 bases and J lost 3; bases outside the gene matches: 2. Per germline, CDR1 SGHRS and CDR2 YFSETQ. This chain's CDR3 is CASSLRQGTDTQYF. The CDR3 nucleotides are TGCGCCAGCAGCTTAAGACAGGGGACAGATACGCAGTATTTT.

J is TRBJ2-2 and V is TRBV29-1; 7 nucleotides match TRBD1. This CDR3 has 13 residues. The V segment lost 4 bases and the J segment 8 bases; nucleotides outside the gene matches: 7. The V gene's germline CDR1 is SQVTM and CDR2 ANQGSEA. The CDR3 region has the DNA TGCAGCGTTGGGATAGGGGGCGGTGGGGAGCTGTTTTTT. Its translation is CSVGIGGGGELFF.

V gene TRBV5-1 combines with J gene TRBJ1-1; weak D call: TRBD1 (5 bases). The V end lost 4 bases, the J end lost 6 bases, and 16 bases lay between the germline ends. The germline gives CDR1 SGHRS, CDR2 YFSETQ. This CDR3 region has 14 residues. The CDR3 spells CASSPRPGEAEAFF. CDR3 nucleotides: TGCGCCAGCAGCCCCCGCCCGGGGGAGGCTGAAGCTTTCTTT.

This chain connects TRBV4-2 to TRBJ2-1; TRBD2 matches 7 bases. The germline V gene has CDR1 LGHNA and CDR2 YNFKEQ. V lost 5 bases and J lost 4; bases outside the gene matches: 5. The CDR3 totals 14 residues. The CDR3 protein is CASSRRTRYNEQFF. In DNA, the CDR3 is TGTGCCAGCAGCAGACGGACTAGATACAATGAGCAGTTCTTC.

The rearrangement joins TRBV29-1 to TRBJ2-3; 9 bases line up with TRBD2. The CDR3 sequence is 15 residues long. Germline V CDR1 and CDR2: SQVTM, ANQGSEA. After removal of 4 bases from V and 0 bases from J, the junction contained 5 bases not matched to a gene. CDR3 coding DNA: TGCAGCGTTGGGGGTAGCGGGGGAAGCACAGATACGCAGTATTTT. It specifies CSVGGSGGSTDTQYF.

J is TRBJ1-1 and V is TRBV7-9, with 7 bases lining up with TRBD1. V dropped 5 bases and J dropped 4; count of bases not matched to a gene: 7. The CDR3 contains 14 residues. Germline lookup yields CDR1 SEHNR and CDR2 FQNEAQ (reference sequence). The CDR3 protein is CASSRDRDSTEAFF. The CDR3, as DNA: TGTGCCAGCAGCCGCGACAGGGATAGCACTGAAGCTTTCTTT.

The CDR3 DNA is TGTGCCAGCAGCCAAGTCGGGTATGGAAACACCATATATTTT. Translation gives CASSQVGYGNTIYF. The gene calls are TRBV3-1 (or the pseudogene TRBV3-2) and TRBJ1-3; unclear D gene. The CDR3 loop spans 14 amino acids. The V gene lost 1 base and the J gene lost 3 bases, with 7 bases spanning the gap. CDR1 is LGHDT and CDR2 is YNNKEL in the germline V gene (reference sequence).